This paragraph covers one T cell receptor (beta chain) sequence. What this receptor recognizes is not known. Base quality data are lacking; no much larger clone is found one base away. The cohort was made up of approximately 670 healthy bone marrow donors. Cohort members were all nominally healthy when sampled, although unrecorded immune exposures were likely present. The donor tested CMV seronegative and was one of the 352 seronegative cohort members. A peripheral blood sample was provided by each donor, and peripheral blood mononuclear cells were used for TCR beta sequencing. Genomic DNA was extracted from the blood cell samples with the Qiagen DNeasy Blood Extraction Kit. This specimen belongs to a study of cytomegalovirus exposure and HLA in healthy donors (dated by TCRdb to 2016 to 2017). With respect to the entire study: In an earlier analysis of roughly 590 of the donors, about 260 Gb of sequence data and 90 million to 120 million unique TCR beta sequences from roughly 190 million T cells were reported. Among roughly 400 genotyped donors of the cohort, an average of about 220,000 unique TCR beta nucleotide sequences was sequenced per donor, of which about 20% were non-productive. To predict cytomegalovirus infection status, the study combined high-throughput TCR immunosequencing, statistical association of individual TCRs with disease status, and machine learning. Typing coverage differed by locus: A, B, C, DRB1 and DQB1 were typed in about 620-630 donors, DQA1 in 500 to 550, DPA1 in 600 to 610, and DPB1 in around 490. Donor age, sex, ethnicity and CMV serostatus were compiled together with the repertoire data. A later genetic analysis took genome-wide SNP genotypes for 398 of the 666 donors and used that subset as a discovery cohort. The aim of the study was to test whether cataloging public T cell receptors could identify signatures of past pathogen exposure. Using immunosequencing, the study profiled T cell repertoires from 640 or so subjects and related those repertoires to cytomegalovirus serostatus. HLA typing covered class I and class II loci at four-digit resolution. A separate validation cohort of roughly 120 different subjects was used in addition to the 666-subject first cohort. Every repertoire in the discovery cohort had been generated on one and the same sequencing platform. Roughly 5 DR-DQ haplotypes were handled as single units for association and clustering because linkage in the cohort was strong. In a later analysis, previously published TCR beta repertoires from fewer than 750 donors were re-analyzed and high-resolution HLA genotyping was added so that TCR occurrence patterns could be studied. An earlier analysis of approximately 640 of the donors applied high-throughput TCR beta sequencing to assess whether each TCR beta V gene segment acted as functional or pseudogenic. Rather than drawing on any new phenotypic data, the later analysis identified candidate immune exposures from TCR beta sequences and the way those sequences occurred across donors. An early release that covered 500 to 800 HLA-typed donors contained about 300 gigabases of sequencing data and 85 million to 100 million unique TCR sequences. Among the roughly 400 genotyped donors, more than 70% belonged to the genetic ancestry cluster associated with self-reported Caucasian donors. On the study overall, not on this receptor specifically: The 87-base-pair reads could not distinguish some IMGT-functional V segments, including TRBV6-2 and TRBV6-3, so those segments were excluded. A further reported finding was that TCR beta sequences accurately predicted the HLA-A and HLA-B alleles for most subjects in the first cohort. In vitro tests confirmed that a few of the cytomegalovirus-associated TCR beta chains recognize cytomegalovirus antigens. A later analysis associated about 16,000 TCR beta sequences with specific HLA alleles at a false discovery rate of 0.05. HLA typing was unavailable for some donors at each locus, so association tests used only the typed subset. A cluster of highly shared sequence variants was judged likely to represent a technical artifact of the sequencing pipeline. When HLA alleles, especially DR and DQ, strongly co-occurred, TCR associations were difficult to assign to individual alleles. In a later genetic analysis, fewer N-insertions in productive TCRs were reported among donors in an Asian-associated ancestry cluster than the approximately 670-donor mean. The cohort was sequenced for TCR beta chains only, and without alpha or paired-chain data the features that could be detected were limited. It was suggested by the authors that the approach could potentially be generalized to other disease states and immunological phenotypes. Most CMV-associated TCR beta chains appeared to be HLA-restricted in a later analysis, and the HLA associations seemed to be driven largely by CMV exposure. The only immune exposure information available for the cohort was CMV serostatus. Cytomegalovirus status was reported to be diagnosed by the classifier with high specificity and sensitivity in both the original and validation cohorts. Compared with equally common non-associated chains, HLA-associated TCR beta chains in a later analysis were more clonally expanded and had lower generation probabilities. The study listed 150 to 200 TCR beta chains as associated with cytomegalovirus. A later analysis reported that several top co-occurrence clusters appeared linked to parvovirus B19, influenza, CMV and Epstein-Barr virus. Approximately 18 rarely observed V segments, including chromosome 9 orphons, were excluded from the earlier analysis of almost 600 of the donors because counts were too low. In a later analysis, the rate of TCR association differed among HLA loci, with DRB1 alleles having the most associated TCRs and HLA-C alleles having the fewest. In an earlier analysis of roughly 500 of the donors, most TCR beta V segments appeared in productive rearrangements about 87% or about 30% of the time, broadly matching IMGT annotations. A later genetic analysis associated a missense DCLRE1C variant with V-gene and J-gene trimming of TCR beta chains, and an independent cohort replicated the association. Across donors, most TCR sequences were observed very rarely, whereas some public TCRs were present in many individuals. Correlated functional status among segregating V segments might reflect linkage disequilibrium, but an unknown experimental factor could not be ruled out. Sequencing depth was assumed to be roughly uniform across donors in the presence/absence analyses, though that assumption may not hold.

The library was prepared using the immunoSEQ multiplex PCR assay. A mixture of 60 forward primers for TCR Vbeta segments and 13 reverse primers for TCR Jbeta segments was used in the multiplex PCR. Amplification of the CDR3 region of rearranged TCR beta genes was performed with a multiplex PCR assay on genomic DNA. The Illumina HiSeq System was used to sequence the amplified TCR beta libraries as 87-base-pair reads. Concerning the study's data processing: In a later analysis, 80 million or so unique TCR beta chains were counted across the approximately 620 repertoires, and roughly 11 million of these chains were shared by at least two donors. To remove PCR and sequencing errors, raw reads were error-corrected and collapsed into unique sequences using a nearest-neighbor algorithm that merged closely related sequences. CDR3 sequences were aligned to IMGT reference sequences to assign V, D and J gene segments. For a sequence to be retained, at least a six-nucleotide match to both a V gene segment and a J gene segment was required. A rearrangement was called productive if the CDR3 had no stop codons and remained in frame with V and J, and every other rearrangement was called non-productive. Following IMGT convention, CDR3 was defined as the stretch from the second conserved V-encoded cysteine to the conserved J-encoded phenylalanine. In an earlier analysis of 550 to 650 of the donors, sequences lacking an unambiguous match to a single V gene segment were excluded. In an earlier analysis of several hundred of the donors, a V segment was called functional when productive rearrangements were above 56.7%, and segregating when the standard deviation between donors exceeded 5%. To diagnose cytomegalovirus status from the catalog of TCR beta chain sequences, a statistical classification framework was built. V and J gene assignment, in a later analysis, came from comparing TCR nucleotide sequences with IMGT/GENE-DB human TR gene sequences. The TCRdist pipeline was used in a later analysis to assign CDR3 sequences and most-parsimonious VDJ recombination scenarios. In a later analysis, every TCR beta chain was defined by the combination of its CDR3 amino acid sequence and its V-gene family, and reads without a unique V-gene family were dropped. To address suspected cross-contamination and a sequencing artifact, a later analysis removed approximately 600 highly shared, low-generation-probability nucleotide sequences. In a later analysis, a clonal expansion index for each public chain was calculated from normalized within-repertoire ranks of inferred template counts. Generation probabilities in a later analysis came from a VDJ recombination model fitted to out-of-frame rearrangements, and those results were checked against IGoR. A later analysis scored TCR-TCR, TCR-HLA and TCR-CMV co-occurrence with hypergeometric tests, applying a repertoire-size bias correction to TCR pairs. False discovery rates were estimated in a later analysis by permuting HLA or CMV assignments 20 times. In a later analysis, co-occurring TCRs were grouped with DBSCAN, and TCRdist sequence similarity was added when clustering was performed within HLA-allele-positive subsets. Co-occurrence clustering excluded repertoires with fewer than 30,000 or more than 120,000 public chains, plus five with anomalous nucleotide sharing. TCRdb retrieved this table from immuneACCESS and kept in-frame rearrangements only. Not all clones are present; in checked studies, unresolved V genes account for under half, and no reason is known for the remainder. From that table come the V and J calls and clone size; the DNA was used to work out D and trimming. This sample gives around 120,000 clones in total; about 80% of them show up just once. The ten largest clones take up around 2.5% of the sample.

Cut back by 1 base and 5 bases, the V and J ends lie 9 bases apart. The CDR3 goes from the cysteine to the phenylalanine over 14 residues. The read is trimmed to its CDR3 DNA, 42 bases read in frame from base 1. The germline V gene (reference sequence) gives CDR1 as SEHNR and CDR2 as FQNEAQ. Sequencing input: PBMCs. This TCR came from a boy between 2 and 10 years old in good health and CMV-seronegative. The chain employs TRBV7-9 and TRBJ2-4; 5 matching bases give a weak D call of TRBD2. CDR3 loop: CASSLGGVENIQYF. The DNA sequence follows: TGTGCCAGCAGCTTAGGGGGAGTGGAAAACATTCAGTACTTC. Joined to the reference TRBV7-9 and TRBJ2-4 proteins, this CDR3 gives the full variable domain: DTGVSQNPRHKITKRGQNVTFRCDPISEHNRLYWYRQTLGQGPEFLTYFQNEAQLEKSRLLSDRFSAERPKGSFSTLEIQRTEQGDSAMYLCASSLGGVENIQYFGAGTRLSVL.